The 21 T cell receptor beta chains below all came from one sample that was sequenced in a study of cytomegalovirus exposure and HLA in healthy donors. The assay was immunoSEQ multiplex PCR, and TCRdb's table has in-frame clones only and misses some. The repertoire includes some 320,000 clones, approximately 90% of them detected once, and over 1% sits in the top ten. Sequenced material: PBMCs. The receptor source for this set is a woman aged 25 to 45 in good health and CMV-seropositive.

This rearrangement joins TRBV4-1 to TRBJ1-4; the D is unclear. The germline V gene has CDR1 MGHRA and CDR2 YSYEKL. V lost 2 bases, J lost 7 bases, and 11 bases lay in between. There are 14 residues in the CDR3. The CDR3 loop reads CASSQLQVFEKLFF. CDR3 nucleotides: TGCGCCAGCAGCCAACTTCAGGTATTTGAAAAACTGTTTTTT.

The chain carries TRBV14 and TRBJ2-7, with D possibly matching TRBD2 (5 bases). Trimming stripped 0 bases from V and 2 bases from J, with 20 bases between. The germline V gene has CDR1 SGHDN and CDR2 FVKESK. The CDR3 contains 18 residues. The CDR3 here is CASSQDYWTGMTPYEQYF. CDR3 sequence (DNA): TGTGCCAGCAGCCAAGATTATTGGACGGGGATGACACCCTACGAGCAGTACTTC.

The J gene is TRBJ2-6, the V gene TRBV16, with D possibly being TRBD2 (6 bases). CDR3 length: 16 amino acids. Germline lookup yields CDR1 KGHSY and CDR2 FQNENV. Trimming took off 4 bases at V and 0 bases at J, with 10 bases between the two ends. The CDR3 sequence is CASSPGRSSGANVLTF. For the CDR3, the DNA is TGTGCCAGCAGCCCAGGGAGGTCCTCTGGGGCCAACGTCCTGACTTTC.

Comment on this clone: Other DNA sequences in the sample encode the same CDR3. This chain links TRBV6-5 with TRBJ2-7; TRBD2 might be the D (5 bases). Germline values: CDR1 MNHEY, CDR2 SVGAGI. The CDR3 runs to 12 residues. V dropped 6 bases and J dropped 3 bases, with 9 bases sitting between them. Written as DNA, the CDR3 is TGTGCCAGCAGCCCTGACTACTACGAGCAGTACTTC. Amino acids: CASSPDYYEQYF.

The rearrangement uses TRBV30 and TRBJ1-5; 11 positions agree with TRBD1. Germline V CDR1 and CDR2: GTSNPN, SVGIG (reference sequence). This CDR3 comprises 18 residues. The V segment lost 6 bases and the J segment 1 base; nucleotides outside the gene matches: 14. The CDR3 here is CACEPGQGVPLSNQPQHF. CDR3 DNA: TGTGCCTGCGAGCCGGGACAGGGGGTTCCTTTAAGCAATCAGCCCCAGCATTTT.

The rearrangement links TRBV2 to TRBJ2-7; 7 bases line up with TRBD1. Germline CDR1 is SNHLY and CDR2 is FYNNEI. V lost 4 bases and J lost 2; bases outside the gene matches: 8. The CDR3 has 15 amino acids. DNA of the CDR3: TGTGCCAGCAGTGGGGAACGAGGGGGCCCCTACGAGCAGTACTTC. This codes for CASSGERGGPYEQYF.

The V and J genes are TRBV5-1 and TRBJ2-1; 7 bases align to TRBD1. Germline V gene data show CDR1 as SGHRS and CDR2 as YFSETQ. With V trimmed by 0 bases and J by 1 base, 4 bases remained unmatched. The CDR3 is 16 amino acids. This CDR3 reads CASSLDGDRSYNEQFF. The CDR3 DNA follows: TGCGCCAGCAGCTTGGACGGGGACAGATCCTACAATGAGCAGTTCTTC.

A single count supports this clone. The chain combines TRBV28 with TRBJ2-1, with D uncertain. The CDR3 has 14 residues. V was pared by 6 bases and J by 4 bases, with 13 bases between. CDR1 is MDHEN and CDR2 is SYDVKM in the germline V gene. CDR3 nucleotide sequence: TGTGCCAGCAGCATATGGGCCCAATACAATGAGCAGTTCTTC. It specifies CASSIWAQYNEQFF.

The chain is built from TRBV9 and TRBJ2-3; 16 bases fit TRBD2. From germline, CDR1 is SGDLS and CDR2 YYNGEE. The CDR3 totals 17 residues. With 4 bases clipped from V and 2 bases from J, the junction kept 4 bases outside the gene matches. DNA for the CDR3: TGTGCCAGCAGCCCGGGACTAGCGGGGGGGCACACAGATACGCAGTATTTT. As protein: CASSPGLAGGHTDTQYF.

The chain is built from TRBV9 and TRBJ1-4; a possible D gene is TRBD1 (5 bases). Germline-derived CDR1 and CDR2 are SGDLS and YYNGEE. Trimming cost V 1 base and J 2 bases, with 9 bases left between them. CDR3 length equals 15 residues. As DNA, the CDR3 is TGTGCCAGCAGCGTACAGGGTACGACTAATGAAAAACTGTTTTTT. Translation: CASSVQGTTNEKLFF. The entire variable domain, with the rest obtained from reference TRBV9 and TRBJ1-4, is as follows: DSGVTQTPKHLITATGQRVTLRCSPRSGDLSVYWYQQSLDQGLQFLIQYYNGEERAKGNILERFSAQQFPDLHSELNLSSLELGDSALYFCASSVQGTTNEKLFFGSGTQLSVL.

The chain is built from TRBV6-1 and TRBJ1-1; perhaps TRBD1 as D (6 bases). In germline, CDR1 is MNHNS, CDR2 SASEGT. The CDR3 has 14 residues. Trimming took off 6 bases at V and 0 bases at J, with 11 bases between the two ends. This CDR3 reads CASRAQGLNTEAFF. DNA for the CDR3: TGTGCCAGCAGAGCCCAGGGGTTGAACACTGAAGCTTTCTTT.

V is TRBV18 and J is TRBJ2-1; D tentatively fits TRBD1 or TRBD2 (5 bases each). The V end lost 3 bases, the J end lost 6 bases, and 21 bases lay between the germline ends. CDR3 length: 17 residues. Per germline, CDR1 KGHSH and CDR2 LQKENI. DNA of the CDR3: TGTGCCAGCTCACCGTCCCCCGGGTCCCCGAGGGGCAATGAGCAGTTCTTC. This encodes CASSPSPGSPRGNEQFF.

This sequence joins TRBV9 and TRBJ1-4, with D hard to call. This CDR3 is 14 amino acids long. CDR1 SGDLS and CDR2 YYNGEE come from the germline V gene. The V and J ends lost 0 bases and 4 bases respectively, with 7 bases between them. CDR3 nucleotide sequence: TGTGCCAGCAGCGTAGGCAGAATTAATGAAAAACTGTTTTTT. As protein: CASSVGRINEKLFF. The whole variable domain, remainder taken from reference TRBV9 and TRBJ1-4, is DSGVTQTPKHLITATGQRVTLRCSPRSGDLSVYWYQQSLDQGLQFLIQYYNGEERAKGNILERFSAQQFPDLHSELNLSSLELGDSALYFCASSVGRINEKLFFGSGTQLSVL.

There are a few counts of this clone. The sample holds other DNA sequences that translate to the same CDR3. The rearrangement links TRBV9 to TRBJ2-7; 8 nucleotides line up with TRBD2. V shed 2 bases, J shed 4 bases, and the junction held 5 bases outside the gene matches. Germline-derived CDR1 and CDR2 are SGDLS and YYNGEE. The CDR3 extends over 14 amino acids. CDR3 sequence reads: CASSVGGGTYEQYF. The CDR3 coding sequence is TGTGCCAGCAGCGTTGGCGGGGGGACGTACGAGCAGTACTTC.

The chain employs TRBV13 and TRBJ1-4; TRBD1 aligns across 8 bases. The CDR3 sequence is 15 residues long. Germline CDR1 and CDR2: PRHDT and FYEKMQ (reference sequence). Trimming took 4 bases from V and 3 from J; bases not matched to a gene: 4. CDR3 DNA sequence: TGTGCCAGCAGCTCGGGACAGGAATCTAATGAAAAACTGTTTTTT. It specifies CASSSGQESNEKLFF.

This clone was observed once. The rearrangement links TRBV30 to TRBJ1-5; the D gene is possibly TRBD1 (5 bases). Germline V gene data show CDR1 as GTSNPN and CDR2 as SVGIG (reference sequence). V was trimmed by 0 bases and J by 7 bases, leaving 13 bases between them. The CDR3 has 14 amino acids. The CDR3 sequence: CAWSVIGVGQPQHF. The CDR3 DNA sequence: TGTGCCTGGAGTGTAATAGGGGTGGGGCAGCCCCAGCATTTT.

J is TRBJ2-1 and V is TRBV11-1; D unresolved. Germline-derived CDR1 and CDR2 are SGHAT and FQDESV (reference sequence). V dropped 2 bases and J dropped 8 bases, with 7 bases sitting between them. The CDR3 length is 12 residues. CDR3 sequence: CASSLNRDEQFF. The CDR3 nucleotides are TGTGCCAGCAGCTTAAACAGAGATGAGCAGTTCTTC.

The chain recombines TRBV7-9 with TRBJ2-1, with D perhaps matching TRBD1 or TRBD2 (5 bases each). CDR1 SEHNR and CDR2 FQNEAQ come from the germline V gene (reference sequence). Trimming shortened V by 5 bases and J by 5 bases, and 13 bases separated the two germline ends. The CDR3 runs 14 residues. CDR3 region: CASSPIRGDNEQFF. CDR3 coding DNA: TGTGCCAGCAGCCCCATTAGAGGGGACAATGAGCAGTTCTTC. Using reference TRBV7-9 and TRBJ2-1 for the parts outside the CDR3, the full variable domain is DTGVSQNPRHKITKRGQNVTFRCDPISEHNRLYWYRQTLGQGPEFLTYFQNEAQLEKSRLLSDRFSAERPKGSFSTLEIQRTEQGDSAMYLCASSPIRGDNEQFFGPGTRLTVL.

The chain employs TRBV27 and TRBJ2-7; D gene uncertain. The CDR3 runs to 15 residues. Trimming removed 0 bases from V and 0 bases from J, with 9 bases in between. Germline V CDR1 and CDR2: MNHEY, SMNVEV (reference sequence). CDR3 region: CASSLSPGLSYEQYF. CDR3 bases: TGTGCCAGCAGTTTATCTCCTGGGCTCTCCTACGAGCAGTACTTC.

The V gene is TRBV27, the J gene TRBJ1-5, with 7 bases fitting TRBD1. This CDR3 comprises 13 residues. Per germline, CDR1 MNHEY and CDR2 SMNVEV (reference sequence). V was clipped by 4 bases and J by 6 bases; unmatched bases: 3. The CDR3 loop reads CASSSTGPQPQHF. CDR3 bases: TGTGCCAGCAGTTCGACAGGGCCTCAGCCCCAGCATTTT.

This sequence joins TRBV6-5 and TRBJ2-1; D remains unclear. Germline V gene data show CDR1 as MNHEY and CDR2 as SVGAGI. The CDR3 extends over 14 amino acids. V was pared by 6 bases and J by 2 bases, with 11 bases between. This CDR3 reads CASSRARAYNEQFF. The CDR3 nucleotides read TGTGCCAGCAGCCGAGCTAGGGCCTACAATGAGCAGTTCTTC.